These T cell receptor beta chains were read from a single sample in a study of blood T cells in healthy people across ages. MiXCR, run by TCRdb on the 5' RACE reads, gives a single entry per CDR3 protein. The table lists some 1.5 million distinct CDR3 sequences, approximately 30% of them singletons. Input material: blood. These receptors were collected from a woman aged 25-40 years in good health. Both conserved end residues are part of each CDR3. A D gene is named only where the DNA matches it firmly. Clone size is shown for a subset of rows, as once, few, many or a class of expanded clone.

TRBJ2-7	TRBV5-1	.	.	CANSLSGTPKNYEQYF	TGCGCCAATAGCTTATCCGGGACACCAAAAAACTACGAGCAGTACTTC
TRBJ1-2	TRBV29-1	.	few	CSVDSHTGSGRAGYTF	TGCAGCGTTGACTCCCACACAGGGTCTGGACGCGCTGGCTACACCTTC
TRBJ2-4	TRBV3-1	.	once	CANSQDSLEQYF	TGTGCCAACAGCCAAGACAGTTTGGAGCAGTACTTC
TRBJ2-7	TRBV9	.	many	CASSVDGGSYEQYF	TGTGCCAGCAGCGTAGACGGGGGCTCCTACGAGCAGTACTTC
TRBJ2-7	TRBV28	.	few	CASRLQGAYSYEQYF	TGTGCCAGCAGGCTTCAAGGGGCGTACTCCTACGAGCAGTACTTC
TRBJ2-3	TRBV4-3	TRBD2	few	CASSQTSSAGGRNTQYF	TGCGCCAGCAGCCAAACCTCCTCAGCGGGAGGAAGGAATACGCAGTATTTT
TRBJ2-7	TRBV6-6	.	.	CASSYGPGQTYEQYF	TGTGCCAGCAGTTATGGCCCTGGACAGACCTACGAGCAGTACTTC
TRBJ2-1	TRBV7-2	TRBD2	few	CASSSASQRLAGVNNEQFF	TGTGCCAGCAGCTCCGCCTCACAACGACTAGCGGGGGTCAACAATGAGCAGTTCTTC
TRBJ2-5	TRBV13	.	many	CASSNREGEETQYF	TGTGCCAGCAGCAACAGGGAGGGAGAAGAGACCCAGTACTTC
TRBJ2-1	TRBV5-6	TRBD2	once	CASSPFVSGINNEQFF	TGTGCCAGCAGCCCGTTTGTCAGCGGGATAAACAATGAGCAGTTCTTC
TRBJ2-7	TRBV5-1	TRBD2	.	CASNLVAGGPNEQYF	TGCGCCAGCAACTTGGTTGCGGGGGGGCCGAACGAGCAGTACTTC
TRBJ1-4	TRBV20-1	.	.	CSARDPLWGEKLFF	TGCAGTGCTAGAGATCCGCTATGGGGTGAAAAACTGTTTTTT
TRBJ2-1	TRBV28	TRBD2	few	CASKSSGGFSYNEQFF	TGTGCCAGCAAATCTAGCGGGGGCTTCTCCTACAATGAGCAGTTCTTC
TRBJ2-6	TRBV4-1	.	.	CASSQEEGAPGANVLTF	TGCGCCAGCAGCCAAGAAGAAGGAGCCCCTGGGGCCAACGTCCTGACTTTC
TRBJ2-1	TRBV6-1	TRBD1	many	CASSEPGQKYNEQFF	TGTGCCAGCAGTGAACCGGGACAGAAATACAATGAGCAGTTCTTC